This record covers a single T cell receptor (beta chain). The target antigen is unknown. The data were obtained in a study of T cell responses to AZD1222 COVID-19 vaccine. Study background: Investigators merged groups given second doses at roughly 4 or roughly 12 weeks. Broader study findings: Donor demographics were predominantly white British with a female majority; clonal diversity may be underestimated. No repertoire was sampled before or during the peak T cell response, only after it. Regions 160-218 and 743-854 dominated among vaccine-associated CD4 TCRs spanning spike.

The CDR3 extends over 13 amino acids. Germline trimming cut 5 bases from V and 1 base from J; bases unmatched to any gene: 4. Germline V CDR1 and CDR2: GTSNPN, SVGIG (reference sequence). Only in-frame clones appear in the TCRdb table, and some are missing; sequencing was by immunoSEQ multiplex PCR. Of approximately 110,000 clones listed, around 87% are singletons. The genes are TRBV30 and TRBJ1-1, with 7 bases that match TRBD1. The TCR originated in an adult in good health. The material sequenced was peripheral blood, taken on day 0 of AZD1222 vaccination. The CDR3 loop reads CAWDREGNTEAFF. The CDR3 region has the DNA TGTGCCTGGGACAGGGAGGGGAACACTGAAGCTTTCTTT.